A single sample gave rise to the 9 T cell receptor beta chains below, sequenced in a study of T cell repertoires in cytomegalovirus infection. TCRdb re-analysed the reads in MiXCR, keeping a single row per CDR3 protein. The table has tens of thousands of distinct CDR3 sequences, over 3.5% seen once. Sequenced input: PBMCs. These receptors all come from a human donor in good health (CMV status not recorded). Some clones in this sample may be carry-over from other donors' samples.

The table lists this clonotype with many counts. This chain uses TRBV7-8 with TRBJ2-7, with 10 bases that match TRBD1. Unmatched junction bases numbered 8, after V lost 5 bases and J lost 4 bases. The CDR3 loop spans 15 amino acids. CDR1 and CDR2 from the germline V gene are SGHVS and FQNEAQ. CDR3 amino acids: CASSNRRDRGYEQYF. CDR3 sequence (DNA): TGTGCCAGCAGCAACCGCCGGGACAGGGGTTACGAGCAGTACTTC.

This clonotype has a count of ten or more. The chain recombines TRBV7-2 with TRBJ1-2; no reliable D call. The CDR3 is made up of 15 amino acids. The V gene's germline CDR1 is SGHTA and CDR2 FQGNSA. V was shortened by 1 base and J by 3 bases, with 12 bases between the two germline ends. The CDR3 is CASSLVPGHHYGYTF. CDR3 nucleotides: TGTGCCAGCAGCTTAGTTCCCGGCCACCACTATGGCTACACCTTC. Using reference TRBV7-2 and TRBJ1-2 for the parts outside the CDR3, the full variable domain is GAGVSQSPSNKVTEKGKDVELRCDPISGHTALYWYRQSLGQGLEFLIYFQGNSAPDKSGLPSDRFSAERTGGSVSTLTIQRTQQEDSAVYLCASSLVPGHHYGYTFGSGTRLTVV.

This clonotype was found many times. The V and J genes are TRBV7-9 and TRBJ1-1; 11 bases are a match to TRBD1. The length of the CDR3 is 15 residues. CDR1 SEHNR and CDR2 FQNEAQ come from the germline V gene (reference sequence). Trimming at V came to 5 bases and at J to 5 bases, leaving 7 bases not matched to a gene. CDR3 DNA sequence: TGTGCCAGCAGCGGACGGACAGGGGGCCGGACTGAAGCTTTCTTT. This gives the protein CASSGRTGGRTEAFF.

The sample holds many counts of this clonotype. The V call is TRBV7-2, the J call TRBJ1-1, with unresolved D. The germline V and J ends were trimmed by 2 bases and 4 bases, with 8 bases remaining between them. The CDR3 has 13 amino acids. Per the germline V gene, CDR1 is SGHTA and CDR2 is FQGNSA. The CDR3 region has the DNA TGTGCCAGCAGCTTAAACATGGGCACTGAAGCTTTCTTT. Its protein product is CASSLNMGTEAFF. The variable domain in full, completed from reference TRBV7-2 and TRBJ1-1, reads GAGVSQSPSNKVTEKGKDVELRCDPISGHTALYWYRQSLGQGLEFLIYFQGNSAPDKSGLPSDRFSAERTGGSVSTLTIQRTQQEDSAVYLCASSLNMGTEAFFGQGTRLTVV.

This clonotype was counted ten times or more. The gene calls are TRBV12-3 or TRBV12-4 and TRBJ1-1; D uncertain. This CDR3 is built from 11 residues. V dropped 3 bases and J dropped 10 bases, with 9 bases sitting between them. For the CDR3, the DNA is TGTGCCAGCAGTTTGGCTCTCTCAGCTTTCTTT. Translating it yields CASSLALSAFF.

This clonotype was counted at least ten times. The V and J genes are TRBV7-8 and TRBJ2-7; D perhaps matches TRBD2 (6 bases). The CDR3 sequence is 13 residues long. The germline V gene encodes CDR1 SGHVS and CDR2 FQNEAQ. Trimming shortened V by 5 bases and J by 4 bases, and 12 bases separated the two germline ends. The CDR3 bases are TGTGCCAGCAGCAGACGGGACTCGTACGAGCAGTACTTC. As protein: CASSRRDSYEQYF.

This clonotype was observed at least ten times. The rearrangement joins TRBV7-9 to TRBJ2-1, with 14 positions matching TRBD2. The CDR3 extends over 15 amino acids. V lost 11 bases and J lost 8; bases outside the gene matches: 11. CDR1 is SEHNR and CDR2 is FQNEAQ in the germline V gene (reference sequence). CDR3 amino acids: CASKTSGRAVDEQFF. Here the CDR3 DNA reads TGTGCCTCGAAGACTAGCGGGAGGGCCGTCGATGAGCAGTTCTTC.

In its sample, this clonotype was seen many times. The chain joins TRBV12-3 or TRBV12-4 to TRBJ2-6, with 9 bases that match TRBD1. This CDR3 comprises 18 residues. V lost 7 bases, J lost 0 bases, and 10 bases stayed unmatched. CDR3 DNA sequence: TGTGCCAGCACCCCCGTGACAGGGGGTCTCTCTGGGGCCAACGTCCTGACTTTC. It translates to CASTPVTGGLSGANVLTF.

The chain employs TRBV12-3 or TRBV12-4 and TRBJ1-2, with 9 bases matching TRBD1. With 6 bases clipped from V and 7 bases from J, the junction kept 9 bases outside the gene matches. The CDR3 is made up of 14 amino acids. The CDR3 spells CASRSKQGAGGYTF. CDR3 nucleotides: TGTGCCAGCAGATCCAAACAGGGGGCAGGTGGCTACACCTTC.